The following is a TCR beta chain sequence with its context. The same CDR3 also results from other DNA sequences found in this sample. In the source study's methods: The assay estimated nucleated cells by amplifying reference gene primers. Generated by immunoSEQ multiplex PCR, the TCRdb table keeps only in-frame clones and is missing some. V and J calls plus clone size are reproduced from that table; the DNA served to infer D and trimming. The table records 150,000 or so clones, around 79% of them present only once. The data originate from a study of blood T cell repertoires in COVID-19. Study overall: The United States, Italy and Spain provided the acute and convalescent COVID-19 samples. Nucleic acid was either cDNA or gDNA, and it came from T cells, B-cell-depleted T cells, or PBMCs.

The germline V and J ends were trimmed by 3 bases and 4 bases, with 6 bases remaining between them. The CDR3 sequence is 12 residues long. Germline V gene sequence: CDR1 LNHDA, CDR2 SQIVND (reference sequence). The sample taken for sequencing was peripheral blood. The receptor was isolated from a man older than 75 with acute or convalescent COVID-19. The chain uses TRBV19 and TRBJ2-5, with D tentatively TRBD1 (6 bases). CDR3 coding DNA: TGTGCCAGTAGTATCAGGGGAGAGACCCAGTACTTC. It codes for CASSIRGETQYF. The full variable domain, with the rest looked up from reference TRBV19 and TRBJ2-5, is DGGITQSPKYLFRKEGQNVTLSCEQNLNHDAMYWYRQDPGQGLRLIYYSQIVNDFQKGDIAEGYSVSREKKESFPLTVTSAQKNPTAFYLCASSIRGETQYFGPGTRLLVL.